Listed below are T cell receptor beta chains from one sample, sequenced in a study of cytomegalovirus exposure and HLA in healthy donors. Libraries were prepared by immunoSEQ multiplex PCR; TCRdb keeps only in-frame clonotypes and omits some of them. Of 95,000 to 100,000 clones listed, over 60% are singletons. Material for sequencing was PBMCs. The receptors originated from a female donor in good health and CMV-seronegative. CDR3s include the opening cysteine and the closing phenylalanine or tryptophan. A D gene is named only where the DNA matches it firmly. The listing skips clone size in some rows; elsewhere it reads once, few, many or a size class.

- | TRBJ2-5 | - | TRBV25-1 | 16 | TGTGCCAGCAGTGACCCCGGAGGAGGTCGGCAAGAGACCCAGTACTTC | CASSDPGGGRQETQYF
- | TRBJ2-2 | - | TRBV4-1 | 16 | TGCGCCAGCAGCCAACATGCGAGACAGGACACCGGGGAGCTGTTTTTT | CASSQHARQDTGELFF
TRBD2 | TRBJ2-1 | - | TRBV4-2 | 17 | TGTGCCAGCAGTCGAGCGGGACTAGCGGGAGGGAACAATGAGCAGTTCTTC | CASSRAGLAGGNNEQFF
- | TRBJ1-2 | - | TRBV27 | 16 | TGTGCCAGCCGTACAGGTTTGACAAGCAGGGACTATGGCTACACCTTC | CASRTGLTSRDYGYTF
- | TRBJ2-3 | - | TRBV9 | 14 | TGTGCCAGCAATACAGGCAAGGAAACAGATACGCAGTATTTT | CASNTGKETDTQYF
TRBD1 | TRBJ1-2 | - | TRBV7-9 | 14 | TGTTCCAGCAGCTTAGGTTGGACAGGCTATGGCTACACCTTC | CSSSLGWTGYGYTF
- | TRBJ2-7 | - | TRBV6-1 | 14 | TGTGCCAGCAGTGAAGGGCAGGGCCGCTACGAGCAGTACTTC | CASSEGQGRYEQYF
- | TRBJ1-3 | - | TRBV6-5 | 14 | TGTGCCAGCAGTACCGGGATCTCTGGAAACACCATATATTTT | CASSTGISGNTIYF
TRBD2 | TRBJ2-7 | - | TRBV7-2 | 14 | TGTGCCAGCAGCTCCCAAGGACTAGTTGAAGAGCAGTACTTC | CASSSQGLVEEQYF
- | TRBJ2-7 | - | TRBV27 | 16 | TGTGCCAGCAGACCCAACGGACAGATGAGACGCTACGAGCAGTACTTC | CASRPNGQMRRYEQYF
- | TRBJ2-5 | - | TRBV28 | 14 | TGTGCCAGCAGTTTATGGCCAGGGGAAGAGACCCAGTACTTC | CASSLWPGEETQYF
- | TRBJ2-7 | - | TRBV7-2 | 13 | TGTGCCAGCAGCTTCGATAGGGGAGGCGAGCAGTACTTC | CASSFDRGGEQYF
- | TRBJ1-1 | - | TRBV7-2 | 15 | TGTGCCAGCAGCTTACGGTCGATTGGTAGCACTGAAGCTTTCTTT | CASSLRSIGSTEAFF
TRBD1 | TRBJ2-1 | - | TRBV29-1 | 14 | TGCAGCGTTGAAGACGGTGGGACAGGGGTCCCGCAGTTCTTC | CSVEDGGTGVPQFF
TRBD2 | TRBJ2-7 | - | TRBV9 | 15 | TGTGCCAGCAGCGTAGGGACTAGCACCCCCTACGAGCAGTACTTC | CASSVGTSTPYEQYF
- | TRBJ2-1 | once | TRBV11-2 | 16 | TGTGCCAGCAGCTTAGGGACTCAACAGCGATTCGATGAGCAGTTCTTC | CASSLGTQQRFDEQFF
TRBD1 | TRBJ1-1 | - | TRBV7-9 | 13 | TGTGCCAGCAGCTTAGGGGGACAGGGTGGAGCTTTCTTT | CASSLGGQGGAFF
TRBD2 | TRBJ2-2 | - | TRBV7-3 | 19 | TGTGCCAGCAGCTTGGGGACTAGCGGGAGTAACAAGAACACCGGGGAGCTGTTTTTT | CASSLGTSGSNKNTGELFF
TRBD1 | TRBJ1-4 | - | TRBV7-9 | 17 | TGTTCCAGCAGACGAGGGACAGGGGGAGCAACTAATGAAAAACTGTTTTTT | CSSRRGTGGATNEKLFF
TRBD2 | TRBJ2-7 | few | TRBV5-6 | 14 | TGTGCCAGCCTACTAGCGGGGGGCCTCGGGGAGCAGTACTTC | CASLLAGGLGEQYF
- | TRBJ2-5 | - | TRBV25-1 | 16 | TGTGCCAGCAGTGACTCCACGCGGAGGGGGCTAGGGGCCCAGTACTTC | CASSDSTRRGLGAQYF
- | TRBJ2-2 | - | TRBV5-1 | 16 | TGCGCCAGCAGCTTGGCGTTTCGGGAGCAAGGCGGGGAGCTGTTTTTT | CASSLAFREQGGELFF
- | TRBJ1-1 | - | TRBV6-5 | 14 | TGTGCCAGCAGTTACGGGGGAGGGAACACTGAAGCTTTCTTT | CASSYGGGNTEAFF
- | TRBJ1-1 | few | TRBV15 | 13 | TGTGCCACCCAGATGGGGGGGCTCACTGAAGCTTTCTTT | CATQMGGLTEAFF
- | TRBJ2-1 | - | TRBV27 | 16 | TGTGCCAGCAGTTCCCACCCGGCGGGGAACATCAATGAGCAGTTCTTC | CASSSHPAGNINEQFF
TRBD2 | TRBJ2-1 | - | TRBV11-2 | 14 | TGTGCCAGCACGGGACTACCGCCCTACAATGAGCAGTTCTTC | CASTGLPPYNEQFF
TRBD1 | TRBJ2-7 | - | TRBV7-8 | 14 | TGTGCCAGCAGCTTTAACAGGGGGGCTGACGAGCAGTACTTC | CASSFNRGADEQYF
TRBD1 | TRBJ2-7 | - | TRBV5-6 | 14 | TGTGCCAGCACCCAGGGGGCGTTGATCTACGAGCAGTACTTC | CASTQGALIYEQYF
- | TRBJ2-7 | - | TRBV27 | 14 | TGTGCCAGCAGTAGGGGCACCCGCTCCTACGAGCAGTACTTC | CASSRGTRSYEQYF
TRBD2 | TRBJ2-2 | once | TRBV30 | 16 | TGTGCCTGGAGTTTTGGACTAGCGGGAGCAAGCGGGGAGCTGTTTTTT | CAWSFGLAGASGELFF